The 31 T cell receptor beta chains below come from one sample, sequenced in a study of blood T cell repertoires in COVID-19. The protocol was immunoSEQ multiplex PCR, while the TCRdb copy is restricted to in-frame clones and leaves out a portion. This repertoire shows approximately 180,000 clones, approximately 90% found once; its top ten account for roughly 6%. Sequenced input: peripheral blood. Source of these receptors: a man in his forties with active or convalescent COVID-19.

The CDR3 sequence: CASSYRNTEAFF. The CDR3 coding sequence is TGTGCCAGTAGTTATAGGAACACTGAAGCTTTCTTT. The chain has TRBV19 and TRBJ1-1; D unresolved. From germline, CDR1 is LNHDA and CDR2 SQIVND (reference sequence). Trimming took off 5 bases at V and 1 base at J, with 5 bases between the two ends. The CDR3 has 12 amino acids. The full variable domain, completed using reference TRBV19 and TRBJ1-1, is DGGITQSPKYLFRKEGQNVTLSCEQNLNHDAMYWYRQDPGQGLRLIYYSQIVNDFQKGDIAEGYSVSREKKESFPLTVTSAQKNPTAFYLCASSYRNTEAFFGQGTRLTVV.

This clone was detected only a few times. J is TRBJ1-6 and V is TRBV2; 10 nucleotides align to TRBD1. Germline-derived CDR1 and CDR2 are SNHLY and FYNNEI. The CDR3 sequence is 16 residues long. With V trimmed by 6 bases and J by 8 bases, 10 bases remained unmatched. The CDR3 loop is CASRKDRGPGDSPLHF. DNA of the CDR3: TGTGCCAGCAGAAAAGACAGGGGGCCGGGGGATTCACCCCTCCACTTT. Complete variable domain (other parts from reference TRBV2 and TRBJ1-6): EPEVTQTPSHQVTQMGQEVILRCVPISNHLYFYWYRQILGQKVEFLVSFYNNEISEKSEIFDDQFSVERPDGSNFTLKIRSTKLEDSAMYFCASRKDRGPGDSPLHFGNGTRLTVT.

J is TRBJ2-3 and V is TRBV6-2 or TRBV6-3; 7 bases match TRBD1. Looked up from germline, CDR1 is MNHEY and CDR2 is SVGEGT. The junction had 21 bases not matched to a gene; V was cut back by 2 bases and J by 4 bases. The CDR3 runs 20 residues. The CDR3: CASSYRLGDSFYRESDTQYF. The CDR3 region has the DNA TGTGCCAGCAGTTACCGCTTGGGGGACAGTTTTTACAGGGAGTCAGATACGCAGTATTTT.

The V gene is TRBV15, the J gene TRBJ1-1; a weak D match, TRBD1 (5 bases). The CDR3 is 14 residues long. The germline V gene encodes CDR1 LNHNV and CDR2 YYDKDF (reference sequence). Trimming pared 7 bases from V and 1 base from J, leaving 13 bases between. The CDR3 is CATIKDGANTEAFF. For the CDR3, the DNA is TGTGCCACCATCAAGGATGGGGCGAACACTGAAGCTTTCTTT.

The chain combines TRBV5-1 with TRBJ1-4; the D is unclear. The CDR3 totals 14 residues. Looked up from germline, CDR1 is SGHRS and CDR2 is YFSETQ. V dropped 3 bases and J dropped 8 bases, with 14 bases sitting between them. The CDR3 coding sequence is TGCGCCAGCAGCTCTTCAGGCCTCCAAGAAAAACTGTTTTTT. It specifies CASSSSGLQEKLFF.

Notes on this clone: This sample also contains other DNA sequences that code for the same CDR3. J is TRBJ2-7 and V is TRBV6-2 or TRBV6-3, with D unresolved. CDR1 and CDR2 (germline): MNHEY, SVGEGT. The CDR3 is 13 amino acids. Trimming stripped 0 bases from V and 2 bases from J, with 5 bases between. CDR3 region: CASSYSTTYEQYF. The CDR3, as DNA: TGTGCCAGCAGTTACTCGACAACCTACGAGCAGTACTTC.

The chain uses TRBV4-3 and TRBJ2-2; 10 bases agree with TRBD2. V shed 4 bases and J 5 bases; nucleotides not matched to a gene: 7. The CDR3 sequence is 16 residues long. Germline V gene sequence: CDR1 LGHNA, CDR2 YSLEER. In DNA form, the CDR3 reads TGCGCCAGCAGCCCATCCAGCGGGGGGGTTACCGGGGAGCTGTTTTTT. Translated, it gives CASSPSSGGVTGELFF.

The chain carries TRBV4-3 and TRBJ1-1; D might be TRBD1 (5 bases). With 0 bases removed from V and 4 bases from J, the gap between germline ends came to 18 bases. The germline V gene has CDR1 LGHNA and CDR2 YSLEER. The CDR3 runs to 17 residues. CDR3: CASSQDQGDSGGTEAFF. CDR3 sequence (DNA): TGCGCCAGCAGCCAAGACCAAGGAGACAGCGGGGGCACTGAAGCTTTCTTT.

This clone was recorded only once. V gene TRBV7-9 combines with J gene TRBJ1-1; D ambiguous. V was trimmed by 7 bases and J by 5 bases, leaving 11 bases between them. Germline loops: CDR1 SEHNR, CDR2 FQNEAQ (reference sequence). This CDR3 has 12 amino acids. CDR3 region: CASTKDQTEAFF. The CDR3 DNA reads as TGTGCCAGCACCAAAGATCAGACTGAAGCTTTCTTT.

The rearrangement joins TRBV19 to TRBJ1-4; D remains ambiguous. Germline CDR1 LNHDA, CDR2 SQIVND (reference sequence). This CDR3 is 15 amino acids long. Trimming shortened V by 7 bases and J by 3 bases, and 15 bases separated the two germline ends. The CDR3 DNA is TGTGCCAGTATGGCGGCGGGAGCGTCTAATGAAAAACTGTTTTTT. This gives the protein CASMAAGASNEKLFF.

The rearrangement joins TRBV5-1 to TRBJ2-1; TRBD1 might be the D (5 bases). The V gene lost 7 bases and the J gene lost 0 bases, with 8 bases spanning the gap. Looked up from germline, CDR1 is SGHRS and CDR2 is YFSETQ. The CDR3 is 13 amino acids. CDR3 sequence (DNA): TGCGCCAGCGGGGCACCCTCCTACAATGAGCAGTTCTTC. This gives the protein CASGAPSYNEQFF.

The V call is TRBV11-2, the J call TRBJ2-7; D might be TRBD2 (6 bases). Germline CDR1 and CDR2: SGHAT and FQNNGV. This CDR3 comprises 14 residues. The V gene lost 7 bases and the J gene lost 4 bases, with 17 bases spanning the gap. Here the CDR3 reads CASTPAGGGYEQYF. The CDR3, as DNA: TGTGCCAGCACTCCCGCCGGGGGTGGTTACGAGCAGTACTTC.

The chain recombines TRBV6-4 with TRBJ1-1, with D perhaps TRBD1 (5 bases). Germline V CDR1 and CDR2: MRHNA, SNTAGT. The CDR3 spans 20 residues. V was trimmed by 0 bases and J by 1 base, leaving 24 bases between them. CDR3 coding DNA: TGTGCCAGCAGTGACTCCCCAGGGTCCTTGAACCTGAGAACGAACACTGAAGCTTTCTTT. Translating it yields CASSDSPGSLNLRTNTEAFF.

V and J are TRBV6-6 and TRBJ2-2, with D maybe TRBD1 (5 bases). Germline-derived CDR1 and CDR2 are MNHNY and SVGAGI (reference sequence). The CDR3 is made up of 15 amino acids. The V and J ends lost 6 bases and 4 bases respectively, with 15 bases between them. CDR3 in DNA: TGTGCCAGCAGGCTTTTAAGGGGATCCACCGGGGAGCTGTTTTTT. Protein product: CASRLLRGSTGELFF.

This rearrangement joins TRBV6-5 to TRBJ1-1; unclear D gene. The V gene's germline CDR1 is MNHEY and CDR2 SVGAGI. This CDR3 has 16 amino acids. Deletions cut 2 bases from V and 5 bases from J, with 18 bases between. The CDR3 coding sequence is TGTGCCAGCAGTTACGAGGTTGGAGGGCTGTGGACTGAAGCTTTCTTT. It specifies CASSYEVGGLWTEAFF.

The chain's CDR3 is CASSTQGASQPQHF. The CDR3 coding sequence is TGTGCCAGTTCGACTCAAGGGGCCAGTCAGCCCCAGCATTTT. The chain is built from TRBV19 and TRBJ1-5, with D perhaps TRBD1 (5 bases). CDR1 and CDR2 from the germline V gene are LNHDA and SQIVND (reference sequence). Trimming shortened V by 8 bases and J by 6 bases, and 17 bases separated the two germline ends. This CDR3 is built from 14 residues.

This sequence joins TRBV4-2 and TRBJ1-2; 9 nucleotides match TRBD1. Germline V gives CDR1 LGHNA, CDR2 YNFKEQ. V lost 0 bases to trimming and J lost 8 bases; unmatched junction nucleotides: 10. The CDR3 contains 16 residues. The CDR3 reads CASSQEGLGQGGGYTF. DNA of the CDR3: TGTGCCAGCAGCCAAGAAGGGTTGGGACAGGGAGGCGGCTACACCTTC.

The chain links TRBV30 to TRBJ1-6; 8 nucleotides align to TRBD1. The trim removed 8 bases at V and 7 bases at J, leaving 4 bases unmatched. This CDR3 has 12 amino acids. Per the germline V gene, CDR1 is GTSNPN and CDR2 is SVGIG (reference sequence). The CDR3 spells CAGTGGNSPLHF. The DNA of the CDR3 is TGTGCCGGCACAGGGGGAAATTCACCCCTCCACTTT.

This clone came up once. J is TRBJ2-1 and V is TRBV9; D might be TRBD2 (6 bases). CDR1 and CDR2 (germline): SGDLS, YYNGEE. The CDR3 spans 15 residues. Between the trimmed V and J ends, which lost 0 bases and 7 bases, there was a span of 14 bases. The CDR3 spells CASSVDSGSVNEQFF. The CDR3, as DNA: TGTGCCAGCAGCGTAGATAGCGGATCGGTGAATGAGCAGTTCTTC.

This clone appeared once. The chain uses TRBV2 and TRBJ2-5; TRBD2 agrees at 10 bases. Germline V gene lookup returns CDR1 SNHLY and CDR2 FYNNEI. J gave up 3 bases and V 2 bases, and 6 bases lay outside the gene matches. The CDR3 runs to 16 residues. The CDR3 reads CASSESRGLAEETQYF. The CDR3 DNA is TGTGCCAGCAGTGAAAGTAGAGGACTAGCGGAAGAGACCCAGTACTTC.

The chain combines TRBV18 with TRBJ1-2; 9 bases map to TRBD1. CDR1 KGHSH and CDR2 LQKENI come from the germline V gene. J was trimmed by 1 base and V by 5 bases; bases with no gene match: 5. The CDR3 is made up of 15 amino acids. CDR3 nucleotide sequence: TGTGCCAGCTCATCGGGACAGGGAAATAACTATGGCTACACCTTC. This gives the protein CASSSGQGNNYGYTF.

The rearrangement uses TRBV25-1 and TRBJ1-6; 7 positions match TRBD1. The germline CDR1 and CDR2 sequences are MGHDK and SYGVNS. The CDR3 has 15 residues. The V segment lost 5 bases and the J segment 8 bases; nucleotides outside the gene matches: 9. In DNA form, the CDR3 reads TGTGCCAGCAGTCGCACAGGGGTGCGGGATTCACCCCTCCACTTT. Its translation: CASSRTGVRDSPLHF.

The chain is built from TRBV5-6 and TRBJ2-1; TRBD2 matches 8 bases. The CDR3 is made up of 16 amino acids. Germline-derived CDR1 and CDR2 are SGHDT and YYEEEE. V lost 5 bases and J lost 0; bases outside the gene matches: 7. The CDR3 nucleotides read TGTGCCAGCAGTAAGATAGCGGGGACCTCCTACAATGAGCAGTTCTTC. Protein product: CASSKIAGTSYNEQFF.

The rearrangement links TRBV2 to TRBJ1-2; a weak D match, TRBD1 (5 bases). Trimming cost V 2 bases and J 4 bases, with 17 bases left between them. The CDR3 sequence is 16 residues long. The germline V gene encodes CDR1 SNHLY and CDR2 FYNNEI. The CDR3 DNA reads TGTGCCAGCAGTGAACCCGGCTTTCAGGGCAGCTATGGCTACACCTTC. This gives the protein CASSEPGFQGSYGYTF.

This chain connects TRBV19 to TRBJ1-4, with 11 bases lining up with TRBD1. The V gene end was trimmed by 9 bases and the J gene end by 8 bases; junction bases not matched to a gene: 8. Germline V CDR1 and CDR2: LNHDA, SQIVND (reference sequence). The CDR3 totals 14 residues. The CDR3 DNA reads TGTGCCAGCAGCAGGGACAGGGGGTGGGAAAAACTGTTTTTT. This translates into CASSRDRGWEKLFF.

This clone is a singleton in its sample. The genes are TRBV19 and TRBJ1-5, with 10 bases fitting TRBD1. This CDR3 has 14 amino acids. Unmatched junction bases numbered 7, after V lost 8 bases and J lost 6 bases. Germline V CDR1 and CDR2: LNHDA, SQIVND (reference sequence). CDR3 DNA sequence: TGTGCCAGTTATGGGACAGGGGAGGCTCAGCCCCAGCATTTT. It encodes CASYGTGEAQPQHF.

The CDR3 sequence is CASSYAGTGGGIYGYTF. The CDR3 DNA follows: TGTGCCAGCAGCTATGCCGGGACAGGGGGAGGTATCTATGGCTACACCTTC. This chain links TRBV6-2 or TRBV6-3 with TRBJ1-2, with TRBD1 matching 11 bases. The CDR3 spans 17 residues. Germline-derived CDR1 and CDR2 are MNHEY and SVGEGT. V was clipped by 6 bases and J by 4 bases; unmatched bases: 13.

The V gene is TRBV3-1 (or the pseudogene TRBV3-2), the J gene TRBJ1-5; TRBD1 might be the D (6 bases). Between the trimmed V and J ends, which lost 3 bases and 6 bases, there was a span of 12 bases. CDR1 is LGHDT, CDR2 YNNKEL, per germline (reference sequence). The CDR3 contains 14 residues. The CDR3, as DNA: TGTGCCAGCAGCCACCGAACAGGGATTCAGCCCCAGCATTTT. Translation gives CASSHRTGIQPQHF.

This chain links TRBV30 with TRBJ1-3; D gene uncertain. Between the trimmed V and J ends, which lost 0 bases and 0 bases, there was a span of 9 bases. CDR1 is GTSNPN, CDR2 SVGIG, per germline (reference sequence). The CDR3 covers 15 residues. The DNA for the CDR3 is TGTGCCTGGAGTGTACGTGCCAGCTCTGGAAACACCATATATTTT. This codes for CAWSVRASSGNTIYF.

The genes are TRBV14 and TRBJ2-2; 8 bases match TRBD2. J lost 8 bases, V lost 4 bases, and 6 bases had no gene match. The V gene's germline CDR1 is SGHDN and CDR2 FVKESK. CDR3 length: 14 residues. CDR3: CASSLRLASGELFF. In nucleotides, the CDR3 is TGTGCCAGCAGCCTCCGACTAGCGTCTGGGGAGCTGTTTTTT.

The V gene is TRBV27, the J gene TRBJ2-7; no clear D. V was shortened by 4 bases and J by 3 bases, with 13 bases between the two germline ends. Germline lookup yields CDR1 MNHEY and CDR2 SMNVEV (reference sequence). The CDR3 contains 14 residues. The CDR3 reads CASSYGRSSYEQYF. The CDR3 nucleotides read TGTGCCAGCAGTTATGGCAGGTCAAGCTACGAGCAGTACTTC.